The present TCR beta chain was sequenced within a study of early stage breast cancer tumors. Across the whole study: Each sample averaged approximately 9.6-fold read coverage. Findings and limits, study-wide: Blood repertoires resembled normal breast more than tumor.

Losses at the gene ends were 6 bases for V and 0 bases for J; bases not matched to a gene: 10. This CDR3 has 16 amino acids. Germline loops: CDR1 SGHDN, CDR2 FVKESK. Clones were sequenced by immunoSEQ multiplex PCR, and TCRdb holds only the in-frame ones, with some missing. Here the sample spans approximately 70,000 clones, approximately 84% being singletons. To note about this clone: Its antigen is still unknown.

The sample comprised blood. This receptor was obtained from a person aged 35 to 50 with breast cancer. The chain joins TRBV14 to TRBJ1-1, with 7 nucleotides matching TRBD1. CDR3 DNA sequence: TGTGCCAGCAGTGGGACAGCTCAAATCCTGAACACTGAAGCTTTCTTT. Encoded protein: CASSGTAQILNTEAFF.